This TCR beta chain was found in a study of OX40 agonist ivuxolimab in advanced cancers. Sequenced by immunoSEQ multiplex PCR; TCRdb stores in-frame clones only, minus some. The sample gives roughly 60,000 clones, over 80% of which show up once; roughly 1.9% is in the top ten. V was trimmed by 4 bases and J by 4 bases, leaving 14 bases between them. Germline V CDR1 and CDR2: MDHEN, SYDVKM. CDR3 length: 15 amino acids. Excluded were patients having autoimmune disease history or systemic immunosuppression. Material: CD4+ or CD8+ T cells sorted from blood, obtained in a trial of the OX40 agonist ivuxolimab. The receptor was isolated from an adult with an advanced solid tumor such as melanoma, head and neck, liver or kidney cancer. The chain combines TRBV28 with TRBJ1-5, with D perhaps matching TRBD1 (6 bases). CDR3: CASSSSQGTNQPQHF. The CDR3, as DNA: TGTGCCAGCAGTTCCTCACAGGGAACTAATCAGCCCCAGCATTTT.